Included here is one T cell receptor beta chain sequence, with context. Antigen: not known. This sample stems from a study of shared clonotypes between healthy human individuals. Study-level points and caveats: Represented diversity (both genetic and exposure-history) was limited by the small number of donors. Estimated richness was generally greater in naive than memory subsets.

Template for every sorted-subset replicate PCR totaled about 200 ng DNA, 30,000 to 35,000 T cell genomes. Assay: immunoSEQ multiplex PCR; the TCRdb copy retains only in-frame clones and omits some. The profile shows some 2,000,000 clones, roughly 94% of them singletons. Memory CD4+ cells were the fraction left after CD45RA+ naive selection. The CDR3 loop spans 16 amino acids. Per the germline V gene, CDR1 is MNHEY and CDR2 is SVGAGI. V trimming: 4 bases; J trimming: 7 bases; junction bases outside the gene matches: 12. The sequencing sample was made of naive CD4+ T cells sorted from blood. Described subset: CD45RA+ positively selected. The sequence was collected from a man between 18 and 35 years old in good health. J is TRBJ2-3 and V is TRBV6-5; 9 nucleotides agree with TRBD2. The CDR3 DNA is TGTGCCAGCAGTTCGGGACTAGCCGGACGGGTTTATACGCAGTATTTT. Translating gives CASSSGLAGRVYTQYF.